Listed here are 22 T cell receptor beta chains from one sample, sequenced in a study of blood T cell repertoires in COVID-19. Clones were sequenced by immunoSEQ multiplex PCR, and TCRdb holds only the in-frame ones, with some missing. The table lists around 200,000 clones, about 87% of them singletons. The sample taken for sequencing was PBMCs or T cells enriched from blood (not recorded which). The source is a woman in her thirties who had recovered from COVID-19.

The chain employs TRBV6-5 and TRBJ1-4; 7 positions agree with TRBD1. The CDR3 extends over 15 amino acids. The germline CDR1 and CDR2 sequences are MNHEY and SVGAGI. With V trimmed by 5 bases and J by 5 bases, 8 bases remained unmatched. The CDR3 spells CASSRPPGGNEKLFF. DNA for the CDR3: TGTGCCAGCAGTCGCCCGCCAGGGGGGAATGAAAAACTGTTTTTT.

The chain couples TRBV3-1 (or the pseudogene TRBV3-2) to TRBJ1-1, with D unresolved. With 0 bases removed from V and 3 bases from J, the gap between germline ends came to 5 bases. The CDR3 is made up of 13 amino acids. Germline assignment: CDR1 LGHDT and CDR2 YNNKEL (reference sequence). CDR3 nucleotides: TGTGCCAGCAGCCAAGATGACTACACTGAAGCTTTCTTT. This translates into CASSQDDYTEAFF.

The chain carries TRBV19 and TRBJ1-4; D unclear. Germline V gene lookup returns CDR1 LNHDA and CDR2 SQIVND (reference sequence). The V gene lost 2 bases and the J gene lost 5 bases, with 18 bases spanning the gap. CDR3 length: 17 residues. The CDR3 region has the DNA TGTGCCAGTAGTATACCCACGGGAGACCTTCAAAATGAAAAACTGTTTTTT. Encoded protein: CASSIPTGDLQNEKLFF.

V gene TRBV5-6 combines with J gene TRBJ1-5; D possibly corresponds to TRBD1 (6 bases). Germline V gene lookup returns CDR1 SGHDT and CDR2 YYEEEE. The CDR3 runs 16 residues. The V end was cut by 4 bases, the J end by 4 bases, with 18 bases between. CDR3 nucleotide sequence: TGTGCCAGCAGCGGTGGAGGGGGGGCGCGTAATCAGCCCCAGCATTTT. It encodes CASSGGGGARNQPQHF. Looking up the rest from reference TRBV5-6 and TRBJ1-5 gives the full variable domain: DAGVTQSPTHLIKTRGQQVTLRCSPKSGHDTVSWYQQALGQGPQFIFQYYEEEERQRGNFPDRFSGHQFPNYSSELNVNALLLGDSALYLCASSGGGGARNQPQHFGDGTRLSIL.

This chain joins TRBV5-1 and TRBJ1-2; 7 positions agree with TRBD1. The V and J ends lost 4 bases and 2 bases, in that order; junction bases with no gene match: 5. This CDR3 is built from 14 residues. Germline assignment: CDR1 SGHRS and CDR2 YFSETQ. In DNA form, the CDR3 reads TGCGCCAGCAGCGCAGGGACAGCGAACTATGGCTACACCTTC. Translated, it gives CASSAGTANYGYTF.

The rearrangement uses TRBV19 and TRBJ2-7; the D gene is possibly TRBD2 (5 bases). This CDR3 contains 12 residues. V was clipped by 7 bases and J by 1 base, with 8 bases between them. Germline V gene lookup returns CDR1 LNHDA and CDR2 SQIVND (reference sequence). This chain's CDR3 is CASTSGSYEQYF. For the CDR3, the DNA is TGTGCCAGTACATCGGGGTCCTACGAGCAGTACTTC.

The V call is TRBV6-5, the J call TRBJ2-3; 9 bases match TRBD2. Germline CDR1 reads MNHEY; CDR2 reads SVGAGI. The CDR3 covers 15 residues. The J segment lost 4 bases and the V segment lost 4 bases, leaving 6 bases of the junction unmatched. CDR3 nucleotide sequence: TGTGCCAGCAGTTTGAGCGGGGGGCTCGCAGATACGCAGTATTTT. Amino acid sequence: CASSLSGGLADTQYF.

CDR3 sequence reads: CASSSSGGNYGYTF. The CDR3 bases are TGTGCCAGCAGTTCCTCAGGGGGCAACTATGGCTACACCTTC. The rearrangement links TRBV6-5 to TRBJ1-2, with 8 bases matching TRBD1. Germline assignment: CDR1 MNHEY and CDR2 SVGAGI. Trimming cost V 4 bases and J 2 bases; bases outside gene matches: 3. The CDR3 is made up of 14 amino acids.

V is TRBV7-6 and J is TRBJ2-2, with D uncertain. Trimming left V 0 bases short and J 2 bases short, with 10 bases between. The CDR3 is made up of 16 amino acids. Looked up from germline, CDR1 is SGHVS and CDR2 is FNYEAQ. The CDR3 spells CASSLANRLNTGELFF. For the CDR3, the DNA is TGTGCCAGCAGCTTAGCGAACAGATTAAACACCGGGGAGCTGTTTTTT.

The gene calls are TRBV9 and TRBJ2-7, with D possibly matching TRBD1 (6 bases). Germline CDR1 SGDLS, CDR2 YYNGEE. The CDR3 spans 14 residues. V was trimmed by 2 bases and J by 2 bases, leaving 11 bases between them. CDR3 residues: CASSVDWDTYEQYF. DNA for the CDR3: TGTGCCAGCAGCGTTGACTGGGACACCTACGAGCAGTACTTC.

The gene calls are TRBV5-1 and TRBJ1-2, with 8 bases fitting TRBD1. The CDR3 is 15 amino acids. V lost 3 bases to trimming and J lost 4 bases; unmatched junction nucleotides: 8. Germline CDR1 is SGHRS and CDR2 is YFSETQ. The CDR3 here is CASSWTSGGAYGYTF. The CDR3 DNA is TGCGCCAGCAGCTGGACCTCAGGGGGCGCCTATGGCTACACCTTC.

This clone was counted a single time. J is TRBJ1-1 and V is TRBV18, with D unclear. Germline V lookup: CDR1 KGHSH, CDR2 LQKENI. This CDR3 is built from 14 residues. V was pared by 2 bases and J by 6 bases, with 13 bases between. CDR3 loop: CASSPRRDRAEAFF. The CDR3 bases are TGTGCCAGCTCACCAAGGAGGGATAGGGCTGAAGCTTTCTTT.

In this sample, this clone turned up a few times. The rearrangement joins TRBV29-1 to TRBJ1-1; TRBD1 might be the D (5 bases). The CDR3 runs 13 residues. V was pared by 7 bases and J by 1 base, with 13 bases between. In germline, CDR1 is SQVTM, CDR2 ANQGSEA. The CDR3 loop is CSGTIGQNTEAFF. CDR3 coding DNA: TGCAGCGGTACCATCGGACAGAACACTGAAGCTTTCTTT.

Concerning this clone: Relative to the germline gene, one junction end is altered; a read error may explain this. The chain combines TRBV11-3 with TRBJ2-2, with 7 bases fitting TRBD2. Germline-derived CDR1 and CDR2 are SGHNT and YENEEA. The CDR3 sequence is 14 residues long. The CDR3, as DNA: TGTGCCACCAGCGGGGCTCTTGACACCGGGGAGCTGTTTTTT. Translation gives CATSGALDTGELFF.

The V call is TRBV5-4, the J call TRBJ1-1; no firm D call. Trimming removed 4 bases at V and 0 bases at J, with 7 bases between. The CDR3 contains 13 residues. CDR1 is SGHNT, CDR2 YYREEE, per germline (reference sequence). CDR3 amino acids: CASSAGMNTEAFF. The CDR3 DNA is TGTGCCAGCAGCGCGGGGATGAACACTGAAGCTTTCTTT.

The gene calls are TRBV11-2 and TRBJ2-5, with TRBD2 identical over 11 bases. The trim removed 0 bases at V and 4 bases at J, leaving 7 bases unmatched. Germline CDR1 is SGHAT and CDR2 is FQNNGV. The CDR3 runs 17 residues. CDR3 protein: CASSLDDSGGARETQYF. The CDR3 nucleotides are TGTGCCAGCAGCTTAGATGATAGCGGGGGGGCCCGAGAGACCCAGTACTTC.

V gene TRBV6-5 combines with J gene TRBJ1-1; no clear D. The CDR3 length is 11 residues. Germline V gene sequence: CDR1 MNHEY, CDR2 SVGAGI. V gave up 5 bases and J gave up 10 bases, with 11 bases separating them. CDR3 region: CASSLLGSAFF. The CDR3, as DNA: TGTGCCAGCAGTCTCCTAGGATCAGCTTTCTTT.

Only a few counts were recorded for this clone. V gene TRBV6-6 combines with J gene TRBJ2-6; D may be TRBD1 (6 bases). CDR3 size: 15 residues. V gave up 5 bases and J gave up 2 bases, with 10 bases separating them. Per the germline V gene, CDR1 is MNHNY and CDR2 is SVGAGI (reference sequence). This chain's CDR3 is CASSTGSTGANVLTF. The CDR3 region has the DNA TGTGCCAGCAGTACAGGGTCCACTGGGGCCAACGTCCTGACTTTC.

V is TRBV4-1 and J is TRBJ2-2; 8 bases match TRBD1. CDR3 length: 15 amino acids. With 2 bases clipped from V and 3 bases from J, the junction kept 2 bases outside the gene matches. Per germline, CDR1 MGHRA and CDR2 YSYEKL. Here the CDR3 reads CASSQSGGYTGELFF. The DNA of the CDR3 is TGCGCCAGCAGCCAATCAGGGGGCTACACCGGGGAGCTGTTTTTT.

The V call is TRBV18, the J call TRBJ2-7, with TRBD1 matching 7 bases. The germline CDR1 and CDR2 sequences are KGHSH and LQKENI. The CDR3 extends over 15 amino acids. The J segment lost 4 bases and the V segment lost 2 bases, leaving 8 bases of the junction unmatched. The CDR3 sequence: CASSPEAGGQYEQYF. Here the CDR3 DNA reads TGTGCCAGCTCACCAGAGGCAGGGGGTCAGTACGAGCAGTACTTC.

The rearrangement joins TRBV7-9 to TRBJ2-2, with 7 bases that match TRBD2. J gave up 8 bases and V 5 bases, and 8 bases lay outside the gene matches. Germline V gene data show CDR1 as SEHNR and CDR2 as FQNEAQ (reference sequence). The CDR3 contains 14 residues. CDR3 region: CASSLRSAGGELFF. CDR3 nucleotides: TGTGCCAGCAGCCTTCGGTCAGCGGGGGGGGAGCTGTTTTTT.

This clone was seen just once. V usage is TRBV7-2 and J usage is TRBJ1-2, with D perhaps matching TRBD1 (5 bases). The CDR3 contains 14 residues. Per germline, CDR1 SGHTA and CDR2 FQGNSA. V was pared by 6 bases and J by 6 bases, with 17 bases between. The CDR3 DNA reads TGTGCCAGCAGATTAAAAGCCGGGGGGGATGGCTACACCTTC. This sequence encodes CASRLKAGGDGYTF.